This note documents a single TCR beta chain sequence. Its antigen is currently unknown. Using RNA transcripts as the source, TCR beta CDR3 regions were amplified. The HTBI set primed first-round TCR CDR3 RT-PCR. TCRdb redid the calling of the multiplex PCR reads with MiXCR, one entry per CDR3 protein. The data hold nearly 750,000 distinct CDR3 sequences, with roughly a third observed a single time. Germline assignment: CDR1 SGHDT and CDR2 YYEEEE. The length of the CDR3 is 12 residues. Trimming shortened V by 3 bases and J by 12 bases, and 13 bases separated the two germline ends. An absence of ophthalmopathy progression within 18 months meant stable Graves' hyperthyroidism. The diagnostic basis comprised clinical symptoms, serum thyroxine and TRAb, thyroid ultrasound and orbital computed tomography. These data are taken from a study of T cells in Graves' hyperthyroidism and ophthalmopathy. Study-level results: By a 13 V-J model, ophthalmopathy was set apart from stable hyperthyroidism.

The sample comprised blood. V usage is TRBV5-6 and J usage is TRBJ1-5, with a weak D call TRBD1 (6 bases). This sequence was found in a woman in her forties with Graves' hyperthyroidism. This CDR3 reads CASSSGDRLQHF. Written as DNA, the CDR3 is TGTGCCAGCAGCTCTGGAGACAGGCTCCAGCATTTT. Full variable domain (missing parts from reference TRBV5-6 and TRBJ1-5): DAGVTQSPTHLIKTRGQQVTLRCSPKSGHDTVSWYQQALGQGPQFIFQYYEEEERQRGNFPDRFSGHQFPNYSSELNVNALLLGDSALYLCASSSGDRLQHFGDGTRLSIL.